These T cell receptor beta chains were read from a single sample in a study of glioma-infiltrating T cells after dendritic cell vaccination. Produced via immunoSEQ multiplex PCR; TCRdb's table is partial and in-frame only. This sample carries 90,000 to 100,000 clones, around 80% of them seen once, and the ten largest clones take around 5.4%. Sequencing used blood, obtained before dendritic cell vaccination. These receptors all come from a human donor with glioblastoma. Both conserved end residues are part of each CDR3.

cdr3_aa: CASRINYEQYF
j_call: TRBJ2-7
v_call: TRBV27

cdr3_aa: CASSSPGGTYEQYF
j_call: TRBJ2-7
v_call: TRBV2

cdr3_aa: CASSVQIMNTEAFF
j_call: TRBJ1-1
v_call: TRBV5-4

cdr3_aa: CASSFTTGPNTEAFF
j_call: TRBJ1-1
v_call: TRBV27

cdr3_aa: CASSVGNRGGTEAFF
j_call: TRBJ1-1
v_call: TRBV9

cdr3_aa: CSARDGETQYF
j_call: TRBJ2-5
v_call: TRBV20-1

cdr3_aa: CASSSGTNRGYEQYF
j_call: TRBJ2-7
v_call: TRBV5-6

cdr3_aa: CAISASRGPLDTDTQYF
j_call: TRBJ2-3
v_call: TRBV10-3

cdr3_aa: CASRTEYGTEAFF
j_call: TRBJ1-1
v_call: TRBV6-1

cdr3_aa: CASTGTNYGYTF
j_call: TRBJ1-2
v_call: TRBV2

cdr3_aa: CASSSLAGKQFF
j_call: TRBJ2-1
v_call: TRBV7-3

cdr3_aa: CASSLTGGKTYEQYF
j_call: TRBJ2-7
v_call: TRBV7-9

cdr3_aa: CASTRGAEAFF
j_call: TRBJ1-1
v_call: TRBV5-1

cdr3_aa: CASSDIGTGGLRAGELFF
j_call: TRBJ2-2
v_call: TRBV25-1

cdr3_aa: CAIRVLGGYEQYF
j_call: TRBJ2-7
v_call: TRBV10-3

cdr3_aa: CASSPRPPGQGDEQYF
j_call: TRBJ2-7
v_call: TRBV7-8

cdr3_aa: CASSLAPRTDTQYF
j_call: TRBJ2-3
v_call: TRBV11-2

cdr3_aa: CASRPYRDSNQPQHF
j_call: TRBJ1-5
v_call: TRBV19

cdr3_aa: CASREWTSGTYEQYF
j_call: TRBJ2-7
v_call: TRBV6-5

cdr3_aa: CASSPLWTGKSSGANVLTF
j_call: TRBJ2-6
v_call: TRBV18

cdr3_aa: CASSYSNQGGNSPLHF
j_call: TRBJ1-6
v_call: TRBV10-3

cdr3_aa: CASSVDRVNEQFF
j_call: TRBJ2-1
v_call: TRBV9

cdr3_aa: CSVELSGLAKNIQYF
j_call: TRBJ2-4
v_call: TRBV29-1

cdr3_aa: CASSSKDRSETQYF
j_call: TRBJ2-5
v_call: TRBV7-9

cdr3_aa: CASSAMTGEQFF
j_call: TRBJ2-1
v_call: TRBV18

cdr3_aa: CASIIGGKRYGYTF
j_call: TRBJ1-2
v_call: TRBV6-1

cdr3_aa: CASSFLRGRPYNEQFF
j_call: TRBJ2-1
v_call: TRBV28

cdr3_aa: CASSLKGDRGGINQPQHF
j_call: TRBJ1-5
v_call: TRBV27

cdr3_aa: CASSLAGGGGAVDEQFF
j_call: TRBJ2-1
v_call: TRBV7-9

cdr3_aa: CASGRTNSGQNGYTF
j_call: TRBJ1-2
v_call: TRBV2

cdr3_aa: CASSRLGRREPGYTF
j_call: TRBJ1-2
v_call: TRBV5-4